This T cell receptor beta chain was recorded in a study of T cells in Graves' hyperthyroidism and ophthalmopathy. Exclusion followed for patients with uncontrolled infection, other autoimmune disease, pregnancy or lactation. What was amplified from RNA transcripts were TCR beta CDR3 regions. Using the HTBI primer set, a first-round RT-PCR was run on the TCR CDR3. One entry per CDR3 protein results from TCRdb running MiXCR on the multiplex PCR reads. The data hold roughly 420,000 distinct CDR3 sequences, with about 15% observed a single time. Deletions cut 4 bases from V and 3 bases from J, with 31 bases between. Germline loops: CDR1 SGHNT, CDR2 YENEEA. This CDR3 has 20 residues. This clonotype was detected only a few times.

Sequences were obtained from blood. The chain links TRBV11-3 to TRBJ2-7; perhaps TRBD2 as D (6 bases). The receptor comes from a woman in her late teens or twenties with Graves' hyperthyroidism. In nucleotides, the CDR3 is TGTGCCAGCAGCTCTAGGGCTGCCGTTCCGGCGGGAAAGGGAGACTACGAGCAGTACTTC. Protein product: CASSSRAAVPAGKGDYEQYF.